These 25 T cell receptor beta chains share one sample of origin, sequenced in a study of Graves' ophthalmopathy and Graves' hyperthyroidism (dated by TCRdb to about 2018). Sequenced using an Illumina HiSeq 2000. For repertoire sequencing, the TCR beta CDR3 regions were amplified from RNA transcripts. A first-round RT-PCR used HTBI primers with the Qiagen OneStep RT-PCR kit, followed by a second-round multiplex PCR, size selection and purification. Using fastp at Q25 and MiXCR, TCRdb reprocessed the public reads and kept productive beta chains. Each record represents a unique CDR3 protein, reported with the most common genes and DNA among its rows. This sample is represented by hundreds of thousands of distinct CDR3 sequences; about 24% of them were singletons. Together, the top ten hold roughly 6.9% of the sample. Specimen: peripheral blood. These receptor sequences come from a woman under 30 with stable Graves' hyperthyroidism. Some clones in this sample may be carry-over from other donors' samples. Donor details come from another sample of the same person, matched by shared clones.

This clonotype was recorded many times. The rearrangement joins TRBV28 to TRBJ2-5; 7 bases agree with TRBD1. The J segment lost 4 bases and the V segment lost 6 bases, leaving 2 bases of the junction unmatched. Per the germline V gene, CDR1 is MDHEN and CDR2 is SYDVKM. The CDR3 has 12 amino acids. The CDR3 DNA reads TGTGCCAGCAGAGGGACAGCAGAGACCCAGTACTTC. This codes for CASRGTAETQYF. The complete variable domain, with remaining parts taken from reference TRBV28 and TRBJ2-5, reads DVKVTQSSRYLVKRTGEKVFLECVQDMDHENMFWYRQDPGLGLRLIYFSYDVKMKEKGDIPEGYSVSREKKERFSLILESASTNQTSMYLCASRGTAETQYFGPGTRLLVL.

The chain couples TRBV20-1 to TRBJ1-2; 10 positions match TRBD1. The CDR3 consists of 17 residues. Germline V gene sequence: CDR1 DFQATT, CDR2 SNEGSKA (reference sequence). V shed 5 bases and J 6 bases; nucleotides not matched to a gene: 18. As DNA, the CDR3 is TGCAGTGCTGGAACCGGGACAGGGGCCCCCTTGTCTAATGGCTACACCTTC. Its protein product is CSAGTGTGAPLSNGYTF.

This clonotype has a count of ten or more. The chain links TRBV11-2 to TRBJ2-7, with 8 bases lining up with TRBD1. Trimming at V came to 4 bases and at J to 5 bases, leaving 4 bases not matched to a gene. The CDR3 has 13 residues. Germline CDR1 SGHAT, CDR2 FQNNGV. The CDR3 nucleotides read TGTGCCAGCAGCTCATCGGACAGGGACGAGCAGTACTTC. This sequence encodes CASSSSDRDEQYF.

This clonotype was seen at least ten times. The rearrangement links TRBV7-9 to TRBJ1-5; D perhaps matches TRBD1 (6 bases). CDR1 and CDR2 (germline): SEHNR, FQNEAQ (reference sequence). Trimming removed 5 bases at V and 7 bases at J, with 15 bases between. The CDR3 consists of 14 residues. The CDR3 reads CASSAQGGAQPQHF. The CDR3 DNA follows: TGTGCCAGCAGCGCCCAAGGGGGGGCACAGCCCCAGCATTTT. The entire variable domain, with the rest obtained from reference TRBV7-9 and TRBJ1-5, is as follows: DTGVSQNPRHKITKRGQNVTFRCDPISEHNRLYWYRQTLGQGPEFLTYFQNEAQLEKSRLLSDRFSAERPKGSFSTLEIQRTEQGDSAMYLCASSAQGGAQPQHFGDGTRLSIL.

This clonotype was detected ten times or more. The rearrangement uses TRBV4-1 and TRBJ2-7; no firm D call. Germline V gives CDR1 MGHRA, CDR2 YSYEKL. Trimming stripped 0 bases from V and 3 bases from J, with 18 bases between. The CDR3 has 17 residues. CDR3 DNA sequence: TGCGCCAGCAGCCAAGATCTATCAGGAGCAGCGTTCTACGAGCAGTACTTC. This encodes CASSQDLSGAAFYEQYF.

This clonotype occurred many times. The CDR3 is CASSLRQRNAQETQYF. CDR3 sequence (DNA): TGTGCCAGCAGTTTAAGACAACGGAACGCACAAGAGACCCAGTACTTC. J is TRBJ2-5 and V is TRBV27; no firm D call. Germline values: CDR1 MNHEY, CDR2 SMNVEV (reference sequence). Between the trimmed V and J ends, which lost 2 bases and 2 bases, there was a span of 15 bases. This CDR3 has 16 amino acids.

This clonotype has more than one count but fewer than ten. The chain combines TRBV6-2 or TRBV6-3 with TRBJ2-7; a possible D gene is TRBD2 (5 bases). The germline V gene encodes CDR1 MNHEY and CDR2 SVGEGT. Between the trimmed V and J ends, which lost 6 bases and 3 bases, there was a span of 12 bases. There are 13 residues in the CDR3. The CDR3 coding sequence is TGTGCCAGCAGACTAGTTGAATACTACGAGCAGTACTTC. It encodes CASRLVEYYEQYF.

Ten or more counts support this clonotype. V is TRBV27 and J is TRBJ2-5; 9 positions agree with TRBD2. Germline CDR1 MNHEY, CDR2 SMNVEV (reference sequence). This CDR3 has 13 amino acids. The V and J ends lost 7 bases and 5 bases, in that order; junction bases with no gene match: 5. The CDR3 sequence: CASKGLARETQYF. The CDR3 coding sequence is TGTGCCAGCAAGGGACTAGCTAGGGAGACCCAGTACTTC.

This clonotype was recorded at least ten times. This chain joins TRBV4-1 and TRBJ1-1; D remains ambiguous. Germline CDR1 MGHRA, CDR2 YSYEKL. The length of the CDR3 is 16 residues. Trimming shortened V by 4 bases and J by 5 bases, and 20 bases separated the two germline ends. DNA for the CDR3: TGCGCCAGCAGCCTTTACCACGGCATTTCAAAGACTGAAGCTTTCTTT. Translation: CASSLYHGISKTEAFF.

The table lists this clonotype with many counts. V is TRBV5-1 and J is TRBJ1-1; 7 nucleotides line up with TRBD1. This CDR3 has 14 amino acids. Per germline, CDR1 SGHRS and CDR2 YFSETQ. The junction had 4 bases not matched to a gene; V was cut back by 2 bases and J by 3 bases. CDR3 bases: TGCGCCAGCAGCTTAAGGGGGCCTGACACTGAAGCTTTCTTT. Its protein is CASSLRGPDTEAFF.

The V and J genes are TRBV20-1 and TRBJ2-7; the D gene is possibly TRBD2 (7 bases). Germline V gene sequence: CDR1 DFQATT, CDR2 SNEGSKA (reference sequence). Trimming removed 1 base at V and 0 bases at J, with 13 bases between. This CDR3 contains 15 residues. DNA of the CDR3: TGCAGTGCTAGAGGACGAGGGGGGGTCTCCTACGAGCAGTACTTC. It codes for CSARGRGGVSYEQYF.

The gene calls are TRBV27 and TRBJ2-7; the D gene is possibly TRBD2 (6 bases). CDR1 and CDR2 from the germline V gene are MNHEY and SMNVEV (reference sequence). With 4 bases removed from V and 2 bases from J, the gap between germline ends came to 18 bases. The CDR3 has 16 amino acids. The CDR3 sequence is CASSSDRDFPAYEQYF. The CDR3 DNA sequence: TGTGCCAGCAGTTCCGACCGGGACTTCCCCGCCTACGAGCAGTACTTC.

This clonotype was seen at least ten times. In DNA, the CDR3 is TGTGCCAGCAGTGCTACGTCACAAGAGACCCAGTACTTC. Translating it yields CASSATSQETQYF. The V and J genes are TRBV25-1 and TRBJ2-5; D gene ambiguous. The CDR3 contains 13 residues. Germline CDR1 MGHDK, CDR2 SYGVNS. Trimming left V 4 bases short and J 2 bases short, with 8 bases between.

This clonotype appeared many times. V usage is TRBV6-1 and J usage is TRBJ2-3, with 7 bases fitting TRBD2. The V and J ends lost 6 bases and 3 bases, in that order; junction bases with no gene match: 6. In germline, CDR1 is MNHNS, CDR2 SASEGT. The CDR3 is made up of 14 amino acids. The CDR3 coding sequence is TGTGCCAGCAGGGGCGGGAGAGGTACAGATACGCAGTATTTT. This gives the protein CASRGGRGTDTQYF.

Remarks on this clonotype: The junction does not match germline at one end; this may be a read error. The chain combines TRBV5-1 with TRBJ1-2, with TRBD1 matching 12 bases. This CDR3 has 15 amino acids. Germline CDR1 is SGHRS and CDR2 is YFSETQ. CDR3 nucleotide sequence: TGCGCCATCAGCTTGGGACAGGGGGCCCCTTATGGCTACACCTTC. Translated, it gives CAISLGQGAPYGYTF.

This clonotype was counted many times. The chain has TRBV20-1 and TRBJ2-7; no clear D gene. This CDR3 comprises 13 residues. V was cut by 0 bases and J by 3 bases, with 9 bases left in between. The germline CDR1 and CDR2 sequences are DFQATT and SNEGSKA (reference sequence). In DNA, the CDR3 is TGCAGTGCTAGAGATGCGGCAGTCTACGAGCAGTACTTC. It is translated as CSARDAAVYEQYF.

CDR3 sequence reads: CASSVWGEAFF. Written as DNA, the CDR3 is TGTGCCAGCAGTGTCTGGGGTGAAGCTTTCTTT. The V gene is TRBV6-4, the J gene TRBJ1-1, with D unclear. The CDR3 covers 11 residues. V lost 4 bases, J lost 7 bases, and 7 bases lay in between. The germline CDR1 and CDR2 sequences are MRHNA and SNTAGT.

This clonotype came up many times. A clone one base away is much larger, so this may be a read error. The chain couples TRBV6-1 to TRBJ1-6, with 7 bases matching TRBD1. Germline CDR1 is MNHNS and CDR2 is SASEGT. The CDR3 runs 13 residues. The CDR3 region is CAGSGQADSPLHF. In DNA, the CDR3 is TGTGCCGGCAGTGGACAGGCAGATTCACCCCTCCACTTT.

This clonotype was found a few times. The chain links TRBV12-3 or TRBV12-4 to TRBJ2-7; D tentatively fits TRBD1 or TRBD2 (5 bases each). V lost 6 bases and J lost 5, with 14 bases in between. CDR3 size: 13 residues. DNA for the CDR3: TGTGCCAGCAGACGGGGCAGGACTCACGAGCAGTACTTC. Encoded protein: CASRRGRTHEQYF.

This clonotype has a count of ten or more. The rearrangement uses TRBV6-9 and TRBJ1-6, with unresolved D. This CDR3 has 12 amino acids. The ends were cut back, 4 bases at V and 8 bases at J, with 6 bases in the middle. Germline-derived CDR1 and CDR2 are MNHGY and SVAAGI. Here the CDR3 reads CASSSVDSPLHF. CDR3 nucleotides: TGTGCCAGCAGTTCAGTGGATTCACCCCTCCACTTT.

This clonotype appeared a single time. This sequence may be a read error, since a much larger clone differs from it by one base. V is TRBV6-1 and J is TRBJ2-5; tentative D call: TRBD1 (5 bases). CDR3 length: 12 amino acids. Germline-derived CDR1 and CDR2 are MNHNS and SASEGT. The CDR3 region is CVSRANQETQYF. CDR3 nucleotide sequence: TGTGTCAGCAGGGCGAATCAAGAGACCCAGTACTTC.

The chain combines TRBV15 with TRBJ1-6; D is unclear. The germline CDR1 and CDR2 sequences are LNHNV and YYDKDF (reference sequence). The CDR3 extends over 14 amino acids. The V end was cut by 0 bases, the J end by 10 bases, with 10 bases between. The CDR3 reads CATSRDPDRSPLHF. The DNA of the CDR3 is TGTGCCACCAGCAGAGATCCGGATCGGTCACCCCTCCACTTT.

This clonotype was observed at least ten times. This chain connects TRBV5-1 to TRBJ2-7; maybe TRBD2 (5 bases). The CDR3 covers 16 residues. Germline CDR1 is SGHRS and CDR2 is YFSETQ. The germline V and J ends were trimmed by 1 base and 0 bases, with 14 bases remaining between them. The CDR3 here is CASSLTYPGSSYEQYF. The CDR3 DNA reads as TGCGCCAGCAGCTTGACCTACCCGGGGAGCTCCTACGAGCAGTACTTC. Full variable domain (missing parts from reference TRBV5-1 and TRBJ2-7): KAGVTQTPRYLIKTRGQQVTLSCSPISGHRSVSWYQQTPGQGLQFLFEYFSETQRNKGNFPGRFSGRQFSNSRSEMNVSTLELGDSALYLCASSLTYPGSSYEQYFGPGTRLTVT.

Ten or more counts support this clonotype. The J gene is TRBJ2-5, the V gene TRBV24-1; TRBD1 aligns across 8 bases. The V gene's germline CDR1 is KGHDR and CDR2 SFDVKD. This CDR3 has 15 amino acids. J lost 3 bases, V lost 4 bases, and 6 bases had no gene match. CDR3 sequence: CATSDPGQDKETQYF. The CDR3 DNA sequence: TGTGCCACCAGTGACCCGGGACAGGACAAAGAGACCCAGTACTTC.

There are many counts of this clonotype. V usage is TRBV2 and J usage is TRBJ2-5, with no clear D. Germline CDR1 reads SNHLY; CDR2 reads FYNNEI. V was cut by 7 bases and J by 2 bases, with 11 bases left in between. The CDR3 has 13 amino acids. As DNA, the CDR3 is TGTGCCAGCACCCGAACACGGCAAGAGACCCAGTACTTC. Amino acid sequence: CASTRTRQETQYF. The complete variable domain, with remaining parts taken from reference TRBV2 and TRBJ2-5, reads EPEVTQTPSHQVTQMGQEVILRCVPISNHLYFYWYRQILGQKVEFLVSFYNNEISEKSEIFDDQFSVERPDGSNFTLKIRSTKLEDSAMYFCASTRTRQETQYFGPGTRLLVL.